The rows below give T cell receptor beta chains drawn from one sample of a study of blood T cell repertoires in COVID-19. The repertoire was sequenced with immunoSEQ multiplex PCR; TCRdb's copy has only in-frame clones and lacks some. The sample has approximately 93,000 clones; over 70% are singletons. Sequencing used peripheral blood. The receptors were sampled from a woman older than 75 with acute or convalescent COVID-19. CDR3s include the opening cysteine and the closing phenylalanine or tryptophan. Each record gives: J gene, V gene, D gene, clone size, CDR3 protein, CDR3 DNA. A D gene is named only where the DNA matches it firmly. The size field is filled for only some rows; it gives once, few, many or a size class.

j_call: TRBJ2-1; v_call: TRBV7-3; d_call: TRBD2; clone_size: .; cdr3_aa: CASSLGGPTGRDEQFF; cdr3_nt: TGTGCCAGCAGCTTAGGGGGCCCAACCGGGAGGGATGAGCAGTTCTTC
j_call: TRBJ1-1; v_call: TRBV7-8; d_call: .; clone_size: once; cdr3_aa: CASRTGQMNTEAFF; cdr3_nt: TGTGCCAGCAGGACAGGACAGATGAACACTGAAGCTTTCTTT
j_call: TRBJ2-7; v_call: TRBV11-2; d_call: .; clone_size: .; cdr3_aa: CASSFNREGYEQYF; cdr3_nt: TGTGCCAGCAGCTTCAACAGGGAAGGGTACGAGCAGTACTTC
j_call: TRBJ2-2; v_call: TRBV12-2; d_call: .; clone_size: .; cdr3_aa: CASRLSLEDTGELFF; cdr3_nt: TGTGCAAGTCGCCTATCTTTAGAGGACACCGGGGAGCTGTTTTTT
j_call: TRBJ1-1; v_call: TRBV29-1; d_call: .; clone_size: .; cdr3_aa: CSVRNREGTEAFF; cdr3_nt: TGCAGCGTTAGAAACAGGGAGGGCACTGAAGCTTTCTTT
j_call: TRBJ2-1; v_call: TRBV6-1; d_call: TRBD1; clone_size: .; cdr3_aa: CASSERTGASYNEQFF; cdr3_nt: TGTGCCAGCAGTGAAAGGACAGGAGCCTCCTACAATGAGCAGTTCTTC
j_call: TRBJ2-5; v_call: TRBV2; d_call: .; clone_size: .; cdr3_aa: CASSYRVGETQYF; cdr3_nt: TGTGCCAGCAGCTACAGGGTTGGGGAGACCCAGTACTTC
j_call: TRBJ1-2; v_call: TRBV7-9; d_call: .; clone_size: .; cdr3_aa: CASSSQGWGGYTF; cdr3_nt: TGTGCCAGCAGCTCACAGGGCTGGGGTGGCTACACCTTC
j_call: TRBJ2-7; v_call: TRBV11-2; d_call: .; clone_size: many; cdr3_aa: CASSLAVYEQYF; cdr3_nt: TGTGCCAGCAGCTTAGCCGTATACGAGCAGTACTTC
j_call: TRBJ2-2; v_call: TRBV19; d_call: .; clone_size: .; cdr3_aa: CASKWAGADTGELFF; cdr3_nt: TGTGCCAGTAAGTGGGCAGGGGCAGACACCGGGGAGCTGTTTTTT
j_call: TRBJ2-5; v_call: TRBV6-4; d_call: .; clone_size: few; cdr3_aa: CASSDGPREGLVQETQYF; cdr3_nt: TGTGCCAGCAGTGACGGTCCCCGCGAAGGACTGGTCCAAGAGACCCAGTACTTC
j_call: TRBJ2-4; v_call: TRBV5-6; d_call: .; clone_size: once; cdr3_aa: CATTYRGGNIQYF; cdr3_nt: TGTGCCACTACCTACAGGGGAGGAAACATTCAGTACTTC
j_call: TRBJ2-1; v_call: TRBV12-5; d_call: TRBD2; clone_size: .; cdr3_aa: CASGNGLAVYNEQFF; cdr3_nt: TGTGCTAGTGGGAATGGACTAGCAGTCTACAATGAGCAGTTCTTC
j_call: TRBJ1-1; v_call: TRBV29-1; d_call: .; clone_size: few; cdr3_aa: CSVNTANTEAFF; cdr3_nt: TGCAGCGTTAACACAGCGAACACTGAAGCTTTCTTT
j_call: TRBJ2-1; v_call: TRBV7-2; d_call: TRBD2; clone_size: .; cdr3_aa: CASTIGTSGRRHEQFF; cdr3_nt: TGTGCCAGCACTATAGGGACTAGCGGGAGGAGGCATGAGCAGTTCTTC
j_call: TRBJ2-1; v_call: TRBV18; d_call: .; clone_size: .; cdr3_aa: CASSPRQGLNEQFF; cdr3_nt: TGTGCCAGCTCACCCAGGCAGGGACTCAATGAGCAGTTCTTC
j_call: TRBJ1-2; v_call: TRBV7-2; d_call: .; clone_size: .; cdr3_aa: CASSPDWNYGYTF; cdr3_nt: TGTGCCAGCAGCCCGGACTGGAACTATGGCTACACCTTC
j_call: TRBJ1-1; v_call: TRBV19; d_call: TRBD1; clone_size: .; cdr3_aa: CASSLWTGVKNTEAFF; cdr3_nt: TGTGCCAGTAGTCTTTGGACAGGGGTCAAGAACACTGAAGCTTTCTTT
j_call: TRBJ2-3; v_call: TRBV12-3/TRBV12-4; d_call: TRBD2; clone_size: .; cdr3_aa: CASSLRGGDTQYF; cdr3_nt: TGTGCCAGCAGTTTGCGGGGAGGGGATACGCAGTATTTT
j_call: TRBJ2-6; v_call: TRBV10-3; d_call: .; clone_size: .; cdr3_aa: CAISRGTGANVLTF; cdr3_nt: TGTGCCATCAGTAGGGGTACTGGGGCCAACGTCCTGACTTTC
j_call: TRBJ2-2; v_call: TRBV11-3; d_call: TRBD2; clone_size: once; cdr3_aa: CASSQGLAGGSGTGELFF; cdr3_nt: TGTGCCAGCAGTCAAGGACTAGCGGGGGGGAGTGGCACCGGGGAGCTGTTTTTT